The 19 T cell receptor beta chains below all came from one sample that was sequenced in a study of blood T cell repertoires in COVID-19. Produced via immunoSEQ multiplex PCR; TCRdb's table is partial and in-frame only. This sample carries about 250,000 clones, roughly 88% of them seen once, and the ten largest clones take approximately 2.1%. Sequencing was carried out using peripheral blood. These receptors originate from a woman between 35 and 50 years old who had recovered from COVID-19.

The chain recombines TRBV9 with TRBJ2-5, with TRBD2 matching over 8 bases. Trimming cost V 1 base and J 2 bases; bases outside gene matches: 10. The CDR3 runs to 17 residues. CDR1 and CDR2 (germline): SGDLS, YYNGEE. The CDR3, as DNA: TGTGCCAGCAGCGTAAGTCTAGCGGGCGGACCGCAAGAGACCCAGTACTTC. Translation: CASSVSLAGGPQETQYF. Variable domain in full (rest from reference TRBV9 and TRBJ2-5): DSGVTQTPKHLITATGQRVTLRCSPRSGDLSVYWYQQSLDQGLQFLIQYYNGEERAKGNILERFSAQQFPDLHSELNLSSLELGDSALYFCASSVSLAGGPQETQYFGPGTRLLVL.

V and J are TRBV5-4 and TRBJ2-3, with TRBD2 identical over 9 bases. The V segment lost 4 bases and the J segment 1 base; nucleotides outside the gene matches: 13. Germline lookup yields CDR1 SGHNT and CDR2 YYREEE (reference sequence). This CDR3 is 18 amino acids long. In DNA, the CDR3 is TGTGCCAGCAGCCCCCGGACTAGCGTGGCTGTCGGCACAGATACGCAGTATTTT. Translating gives CASSPRTSVAVGTDTQYF. Full variable domain (remainder filled in from reference TRBV5-4 and TRBJ2-3): ETGVTQSPTHLIKTRGQQVTLRCSSQSGHNTVSWYQQALGQGPQFIFQYYREEENGRGNFPPRFSGLQFPNYSSELNVNALELDDSALYLCASSPRTSVAVGTDTQYFGPGTRLTVL.

The chain carries TRBV18 and TRBJ1-2; D not resolved. The CDR3 is 14 residues long. Between the trimmed V and J ends, which lost 2 bases and 1 base, there was a span of 8 bases. Germline assignment: CDR1 KGHSH and CDR2 LQKENI. The CDR3 DNA sequence: TGTGCCAGCTCACCAGTTCCGGGTAACTATGGCTACACCTTC. This translates into CASSPVPGNYGYTF.

CDR3 in DNA: TGCGCCAGCAGCAGCAATTTAAACCAGGGGGGAAACACCATATATTTT. Amino acids: CASSSNLNQGGNTIYF. The rearrangement uses TRBV5-1 and TRBJ1-3; maybe TRBD1 (6 bases). V lost 4 bases and J lost 4, with 18 bases in between. This CDR3 has 16 residues. The germline V gene has CDR1 SGHRS and CDR2 YFSETQ.

The genes are TRBV5-1 and TRBJ1-2; TRBD1 matches at 9 bases. This CDR3 is built from 17 residues. Trimming took 0 bases from V and 4 from J; bases not matched to a gene: 10. Per the germline V gene, CDR1 is SGHRS and CDR2 is YFSETQ. CDR3 DNA: TGCGCCAGCAGCTTGGGGTGGACAGGGGCCCGCGGCTATGGCTACACCTTC. This encodes CASSLGWTGARGYGYTF.

The chain links TRBV7-9 to TRBJ1-4; D is perhaps TRBD1 (5 bases). Trimming took 6 bases from V and 8 from J, leaving 13 bases between them. From germline, CDR1 is SEHNR and CDR2 FQNEAQ (reference sequence). The CDR3 is 13 amino acids. The CDR3 bases are TGTGCCAGCAGTAGGGGTGAGAGAGAAAAACTGTTTTTT. As protein: CASSRGEREKLFF.

The count of this clone is one. The gene calls are TRBV24-1 and TRBJ2-3, with TRBD2 identical over 7 bases. In germline, CDR1 is KGHDR, CDR2 SFDVKD. The CDR3 contains 17 residues. The J segment lost 2 bases and the V segment lost 2 bases, leaving 9 bases of the junction unmatched. The CDR3 here is CATSDWGSGQTTDTQYF. CDR3 DNA: TGTGCCACCAGTGATTGGGGTAGCGGGCAAACCACAGATACGCAGTATTTT.

The CDR3, as DNA: TGTGCCAGCAGCTCCCCCCGCGGGGGTGAATCCCCCGAAGAGCGGCTGTTTTTT. It yields the protein CASSSPRGGESPEERLFF. The V and J genes are TRBV11-2 and TRBJ2-2; 7 bases are a match to TRBD2. The CDR3 is made up of 18 amino acids. J gave up 13 bases and V 4 bases, and 24 bases lay outside the gene matches. Germline V gene sequence: CDR1 SGHAT, CDR2 FQNNGV.

The J gene is TRBJ2-7, the V gene TRBV21-1; the DNA was not compared with TRBD1, the D call given in the table. TRBV21-1 is reported as a pseudogene. The CDR3 is 11 amino acids. In DNA, the CDR3 is TGTGCCAGCAGCAAATCCGCAGGTGGGTACTTC. It specifies CASSKSAGGYF.

This chain links TRBV28 with TRBJ2-7; TRBD1 aligns across 7 bases. The V and J ends lost 6 bases and 5 bases, in that order; junction bases with no gene match: 10. The CDR3 is 14 amino acids. In germline, CDR1 is MDHEN, CDR2 SYDVKM. This chain's CDR3 is CASSRAQGWNEQYF. The DNA for the CDR3 is TGTGCCAGCAGCCGAGCACAGGGGTGGAACGAGCAGTACTTC.

The chain employs TRBV14 and TRBJ2-1; 9 nucleotides agree with TRBD1. With V trimmed by 4 bases and J by 7 bases, 8 bases remained unmatched. The germline V gene encodes CDR1 SGHDN and CDR2 FVKESK. This CDR3 has 15 residues. The CDR3 here is CASSPTRDRANEQFF. The DNA for the CDR3 is TGTGCCAGCAGCCCAACCCGGGACAGGGCGAATGAGCAGTTCTTC.

This clone was seen a handful of times. The rearrangement uses TRBV24-1 and TRBJ1-2, with TRBD1 as a possible D gene (5 bases). The CDR3 loop spans 16 amino acids. Deletions cut 3 bases from V and 4 bases from J, with 17 bases between. Germline V gene lookup returns CDR1 KGHDR and CDR2 SFDVKD. CDR3 bases: TGTGCCACCAGTGATGGCCGGGCCGCGGGACTCTATGGCTACACCTTC. Residues: CATSDGRAAGLYGYTF.

This clone was detected only once. The V gene is TRBV3-1 (or the pseudogene TRBV3-2), the J gene TRBJ1-6; D is possibly TRBD1 (6 bases). The ends were cut back, 1 base at V and 0 bases at J, with 7 bases in the middle. The CDR3 is 16 amino acids. Germline V gene sequence: CDR1 LGHDT, CDR2 YNNKEL (reference sequence). The CDR3 DNA reads TGTGCCAGCAGCCAAGGAGGGGGCTCCTATAATTCACCCCTCCACTTT. This codes for CASSQGGGSYNSPLHF.

This clone occurred a few times. The chain is built from TRBV6-5 and TRBJ1-6, with 9 bases fitting TRBD1. Germline lookup yields CDR1 MNHEY and CDR2 SVGAGI. The V and J ends lost 6 bases and 7 bases, in that order; junction bases with no gene match: 7. The CDR3 runs to 15 residues. The CDR3 loop is CASSLRGQGNSPLHF. CDR3 nucleotide sequence: TGTGCCAGCAGCCTTAGAGGACAGGGGAATTCACCCCTCCACTTT.

The rearrangement links TRBV6-5 to TRBJ2-7; D not certain. This CDR3 is built from 13 residues. V lost 0 bases and J 6 bases, leaving 9 bases between the germline ends. Germline loops: CDR1 MNHEY, CDR2 SVGAGI. The CDR3 nucleotides read TGTGCCAGCAGTTACTCCCCAGCGCGCGAGCAGTACTTC. Amino acid sequence: CASSYSPAREQYF.

The rearrangement joins TRBV7-8 to TRBJ2-5; 11 bases fit TRBD2. V was pared by 6 bases and J by 2 bases, with 8 bases of the junction left unmatched. Germline V lookup: CDR1 SGHVS, CDR2 FQNEAQ. The CDR3 has 16 residues. The CDR3 DNA reads as TGTGCCAGCAGACCCCGACTAGCGGGGATGCAAGAGACCCAGTACTTC. It is translated as CASRPRLAGMQETQYF. The full variable domain, rest sourced from reference TRBV7-8 and TRBJ2-5, is GAGVSQSPRYKVAKRGQDVALRCDPISGHVSLFWYQQALGQGPEFLTYFQNEAQLDKSGLPSDRFFAERPEGSVSTLKIQRTQQEDSAVYLCASRPRLAGMQETQYFGPGTRLLVL.

V gene TRBV5-4 combines with J gene TRBJ1-2; 11 positions agree with TRBD1. The germline V gene encodes CDR1 SGHNT and CDR2 YYREEE (reference sequence). This CDR3 has 16 residues. With 4 bases clipped from V and 6 bases from J, the junction kept 11 bases outside the gene matches. The CDR3 region has the DNA TGTGCCAGCAGCCTAAGGACAGGGGGCCCGCCTCATGGCTACACCTTC. This sequence encodes CASSLRTGGPPHGYTF.

The rearrangement links TRBV4-1 to TRBJ1-2; D gene unclear. V was shortened by 0 bases and J by 4 bases, with 15 bases between the two germline ends. The CDR3 has 16 residues. Germline CDR1 MGHRA, CDR2 YSYEKL. The CDR3 is CASSQDREGFIYGYTF. CDR3 in DNA: TGCGCCAGCAGCCAAGATCGGGAGGGATTCATCTATGGCTACACCTTC.

The rearrangement uses TRBV5-1 and TRBJ2-3; D ambiguous. This CDR3 spans 14 amino acids. Germline CDR1 reads SGHRS; CDR2 reads YFSETQ. V was shortened by 0 bases and J by 3 bases, with 8 bases between the two germline ends. CDR3 in amino acids: CASSLELTTDTQYF. The CDR3 coding sequence is TGCGCCAGCAGCTTGGAGTTGACAACAGATACGCAGTATTTT. The full variable domain, with the rest looked up from reference TRBV5-1 and TRBJ2-3, is KAGVTQTPRYLIKTRGQQVTLSCSPISGHRSVSWYQQTPGQGLQFLFEYFSETQRNKGNFPGRFSGRQFSNSRSEMNVSTLELGDSALYLCASSLELTTDTQYFGPGTRLTVL.